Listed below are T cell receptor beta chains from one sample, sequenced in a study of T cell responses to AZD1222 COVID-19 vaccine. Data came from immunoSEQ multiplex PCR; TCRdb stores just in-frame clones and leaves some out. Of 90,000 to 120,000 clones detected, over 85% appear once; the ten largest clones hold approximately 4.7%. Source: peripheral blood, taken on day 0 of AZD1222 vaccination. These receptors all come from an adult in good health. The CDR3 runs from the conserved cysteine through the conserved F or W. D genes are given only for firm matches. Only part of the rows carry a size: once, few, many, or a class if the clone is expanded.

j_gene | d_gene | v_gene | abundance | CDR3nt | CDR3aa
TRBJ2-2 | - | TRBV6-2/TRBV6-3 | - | TGTGCCGGCAGTCTAGAGTGGGTTTACACCGGGGAGCTGTTTTTT | CAGSLEWVYTGELFF
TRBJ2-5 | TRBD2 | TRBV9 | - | TGTGCCAGCAGCGTAGAAAGCGGAAGACTAGCGGGATCTCAAGAGACCCAGTACTTC | CASSVESGRLAGSQETQYF
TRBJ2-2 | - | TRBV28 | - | TGTGCCAGCAGATCGGACTACAAGAACACCGGGGAGCTGTTTTTT | CASRSDYKNTGELFF
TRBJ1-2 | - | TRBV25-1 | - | TGTGCCAGCAGTGAAGGGATGGCAGGCTACACCTTC | CASSEGMAGYTF
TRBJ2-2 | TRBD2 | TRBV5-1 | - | TGCGCCAGCAGCTTGGTTCCTAGCGGGAGTAACACCGGGGAGCTGTTTTTT | CASSLVPSGSNTGELFF
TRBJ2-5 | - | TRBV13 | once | TGTGCCAGCAGACCAAGGACAGAAAACCAAGAGACCCAGTACTTC | CASRPRTENQETQYF
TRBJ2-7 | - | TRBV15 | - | TGTGCCACCAGCAGAGCGGGAGAGAATTACGAGCAGTACTTC | CATSRAGENYEQYF
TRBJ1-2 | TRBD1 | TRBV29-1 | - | TGCAGCGTTGTTGACAGGGAAGGGGGCTACACCTTC | CSVVDREGGYTF
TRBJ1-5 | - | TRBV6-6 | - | TGTGCCAGCTGGTACAGACTAAATCAGCCCCAGCATTTT | CASWYRLNQPQHF
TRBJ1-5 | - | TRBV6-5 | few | TGTGCCAGCAGCTCCCCCGGACAGCCCAATCAGCCCCAGCATTTT | CASSSPGQPNQPQHF
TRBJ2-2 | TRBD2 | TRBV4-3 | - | TGCGCCAGCAGCCAGGCTGGGGGGGGTGGGCTGTTTTTT | CASSQAGGGGLFF
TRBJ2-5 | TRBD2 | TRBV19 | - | TGTGCCAGTACCGCCGGACTAGCGGGCCAAGAGACCCAGTACTTC | CASTAGLAGQETQYF
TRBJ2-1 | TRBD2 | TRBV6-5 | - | TGTGCCAGCAGTTACTCAGGGACTAGCGGGAGGTTTGAGCAGTTCTTC | CASSYSGTSGRFEQFF
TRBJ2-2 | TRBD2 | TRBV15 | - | TGTGCCACCAGCAGGAGGGAGGGGCAGGACACCGGGGAGCTGTTTTTT | CATSRREGQDTGELFF
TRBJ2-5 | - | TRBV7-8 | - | TGTGCCAGCAGACTGACGGGGGAGACCCAGTACTTC | CASRLTGETQYF
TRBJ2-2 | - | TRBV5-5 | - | TGTGCCAGCAGATTGCAAGGGACATTCTTGAACACCGGGGAGCTGTTTTTT | CASRLQGTFLNTGELFF
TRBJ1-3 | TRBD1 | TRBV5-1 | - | TGCGCCAGCAGCGTGACAGGGGGCTTCGGAAACACCATATATTTT | CASSVTGGFGNTIYF
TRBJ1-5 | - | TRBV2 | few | TGTGCCAGCAATGAGCAGCGCAATCAGCCCCAGCATTTT | CASNEQRNQPQHF
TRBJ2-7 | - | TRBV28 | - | TGTGCCAGCAGTTTGAAGTGGCAGGGTTGGCCCCACGAGCAGTACTTC | CASSLKWQGWPHEQYF
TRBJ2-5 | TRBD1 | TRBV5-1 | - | TGCGCCAGCAGGCCGGGACAGCCGCAAGAGACCCAGTACTTC | CASRPGQPQETQYF
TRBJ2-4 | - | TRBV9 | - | TGTGCCAGCAGCGTAGCCCAAGGGACGGGCAAAAACATTCAGTACTTC | CASSVAQGTGKNIQYF
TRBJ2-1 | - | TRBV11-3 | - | TGTGCCAGCAGCCCCGACCCGGGCTCCTACAATGAGCAGTTCTTC | CASSPDPGSYNEQFF
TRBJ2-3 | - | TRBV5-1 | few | TGCGCCAGCAGCTCGCGCCGAGGGCTGGGGACAGATACGCAGTATTTT | CASSSRRGLGTDTQYF
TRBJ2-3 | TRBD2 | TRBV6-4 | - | TGTGCCAGCAGTGGACTAGCGGGTGCTAGCACAGATACGCAGTATTTT | CASSGLAGASTDTQYF
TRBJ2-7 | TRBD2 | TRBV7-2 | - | TGTGCCAGCAGCTTCGTCGCGGGAGGGGGCTACGAGCAGTACTTC | CASSFVAGGGYEQYF
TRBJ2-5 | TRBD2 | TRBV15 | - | TGTGCCACCAGGTCAAGCGGGAGGTACCAAGAGACCCAGTACTTC | CATRSSGRYQETQYF
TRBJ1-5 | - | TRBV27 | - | TGTGCCAGCAGTCGCCGGGACCCCACAGAGCCCCAGCATTTT | CASSRRDPTEPQHF
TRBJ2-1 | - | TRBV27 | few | TGTGCCAGCAGTCAGGGATACAATGAGCAGTTCTTC | CASSQGYNEQFF
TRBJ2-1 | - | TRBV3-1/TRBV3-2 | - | TGTGCCAGCAGCCAAGATACACCATTGAAGAGCTCCTACAATGAGCAGTTCTTC | CASSQDTPLKSSYNEQFF
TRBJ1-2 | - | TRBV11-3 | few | TGTGCCAGCAGCTTAGAAGGCAGGCAGGCCTCCTATGGCTACACCTTC | CASSLEGRQASYGYTF
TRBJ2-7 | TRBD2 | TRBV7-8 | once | TGTGCCAGCAGCTTCGGTCGAGCGGGAGGGCCTTCCTACGAGCAGTACTTC | CASSFGRAGGPSYEQYF
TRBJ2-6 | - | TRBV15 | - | TGTGCCACCAGCGGTTCCGGACTCTCTGGGGCCAACGTCCTGACTTTC | CATSGSGLSGANVLTF
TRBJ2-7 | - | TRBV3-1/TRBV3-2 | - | TGTGCCAGCAGCCAAGAGGGAATCCCTAAAAAGAAGTACTTC | CASSQEGIPKKKYF
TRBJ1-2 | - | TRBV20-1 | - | TGCAGTGTCGGCAGCTACTATGGCTACACCTTC | CSVGSYYGYTF
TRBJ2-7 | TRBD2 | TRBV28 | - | TGTGCCAGCAGTCAATCTAGCGGGAGGACCCCCTACGAGCAGTACTTC | CASSQSSGRTPYEQYF
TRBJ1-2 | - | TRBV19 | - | TGTGCCAGTAGTATGGGGCAGGGGTTGAGTGGCTACACCTTC | CASSMGQGLSGYTF
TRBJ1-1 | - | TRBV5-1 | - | TGCGCCAGCAGCTTGGGGACCACTGAAGCTTTCTTT | CASSLGTTEAFF